This T cell receptor (beta chain) was recovered during a study of blood T cell repertoires in COVID-19. Germline V lookup: CDR1 MGHRA, CDR2 YSYEKL. V lost 0 bases to trimming and J lost 4 bases; unmatched junction nucleotides: 2. The CDR3 sequence is 14 residues long. Sequencing was performed with immunoSEQ multiplex PCR; in TCRdb, only in-frame clones are kept and a portion is missing. There are 150,000 or so clones in the sample; around 84% occur only once, and around 40% lies in the top ten. The source material was peripheral blood. The chain recombines TRBV4-1 with TRBJ1-2; TRBD1 aligns across 7 bases. The receptor's source is a human donor in a cohort sampled during active COVID-19. DNA for the CDR3: TGCGCCAGCAGCCAAGAGACAGGGCCCTATGGCTACACCTTC. Protein: CASSQETGPYGYTF.